Listed here are 26 T cell receptor beta chains from one sample, sequenced in a study of blood T cell repertoires in COVID-19. Clones were sequenced by immunoSEQ multiplex PCR, and TCRdb holds only the in-frame ones, with some missing. Of approximately 390,000 clones listed, around 87% are singletons. Sequenced input: peripheral blood. Every receptor here comes from an older woman with COVID-19, enrolled during active disease.

J is TRBJ1-6 and V is TRBV15; no firm D call. The V end was cut by 0 bases, the J end by 8 bases, with 14 bases between. The germline V gene encodes CDR1 LNHNV and CDR2 YYDKDF (reference sequence). This CDR3 has 16 residues. The CDR3: CATSRDRWGGYSPLHF. The CDR3 region has the DNA TGTGCCACCAGCAGAGATCGATGGGGAGGATATTCACCCCTCCACTTT.

Worth noting for this clone: The sample contains more than one DNA sequence encoding this CDR3. The chain is built from TRBV3-1 (or the pseudogene TRBV3-2) and TRBJ2-1; D is possibly TRBD1 (6 bases). The V end was cut by 0 bases, the J end by 10 bases, with 10 bases between. Germline CDR1 LGHDT, CDR2 YNNKEL (reference sequence). This CDR3 is built from 13 residues. The CDR3 bases are TGTGCCAGCAGCCAAGATTGGGGGCGCGAGCAGTTCTTC. Amino acid sequence: CASSQDWGREQFF.

The gene calls are TRBV18 and TRBJ2-1; 9 positions agree with TRBD2. The V gene's germline CDR1 is KGHSH and CDR2 LQKENI. The CDR3 contains 16 residues. The V segment lost 3 bases and the J segment 2 bases; nucleotides outside the gene matches: 5. CDR3 nucleotide sequence: TGTGCCAGCTCACCGGGGACTAGCATCACCTACAATGAGCAGTTCTTC. Protein product: CASSPGTSITYNEQFF.

The chain links TRBV5-1 to TRBJ1-2; D remains ambiguous. The germline CDR1 and CDR2 sequences are SGHRS and YFSETQ. The CDR3 sequence is 12 residues long. Trimming pared 4 bases from V and 6 bases from J, leaving 10 bases between. This CDR3 is CASSAARHGYTF. DNA for the CDR3: TGCGCCAGCAGCGCCGCCAGGCATGGCTACACCTTC. The full variable domain, its missing parts supplied by reference TRBV5-1 and TRBJ1-2, is KAGVTQTPRYLIKTRGQQVTLSCSPISGHRSVSWYQQTPGQGLQFLFEYFSETQRNKGNFPGRFSGRQFSNSRSEMNVSTLELGDSALYLCASSAARHGYTFGSGTRLTVV.

V and J are TRBV5-8 and TRBJ2-3; a weak D match, TRBD2 (6 bases). V gave up 0 bases and J gave up 3 bases, with 14 bases separating them. This CDR3 has 16 amino acids. Germline CDR1 reads SGHTS; CDR2 reads YDEGEE. The CDR3 spells CASSLAYLGGTDTQYF. The CDR3 DNA reads as TGTGCCAGCAGCTTGGCCTACCTTGGAGGGACAGATACGCAGTATTTT.

The chain joins TRBV7-9 to TRBJ2-1; D ambiguous. This CDR3 is 13 amino acids long. Germline V gene sequence: CDR1 SEHNR, CDR2 FQNEAQ (reference sequence). Trimming cost V 1 base and J 9 bases, with 10 bases left between them. CDR3 nucleotide sequence: TGTGCCAGCAGCTTAGGAAGTAGCACTGAGCAGTTCTTC. This codes for CASSLGSSTEQFF.

The rearrangement links TRBV7-9 to TRBJ2-1; D unresolved. V gave up 2 bases and J gave up 4 bases, with 6 bases separating them. The CDR3 extends over 13 amino acids. Germline lookup yields CDR1 SEHNR and CDR2 FQNEAQ (reference sequence). The CDR3 region is CASSLQQYNEQFF. CDR3 sequence (DNA): TGTGCCAGCAGCTTACAACAGTACAATGAGCAGTTCTTC.

This clone came up once. The chain is built from TRBV9 and TRBJ2-3, with a possible D match to TRBD2 (5 bases). V lost 3 bases to trimming and J lost 2 bases, with 13 bases between them. This CDR3 comprises 15 residues. Germline V gives CDR1 SGDLS, CDR2 YYNGEE. The CDR3 loop reads CASSASGPPTDTQYF. As DNA, the CDR3 is TGTGCCAGCAGCGCCAGCGGACCCCCCACAGATACGCAGTATTTT.

V gene TRBV11-2 combines with J gene TRBJ1-1; no reliable D call. Trimming left V 3 bases short and J 5 bases short, with 10 bases between. From germline, CDR1 is SGHAT and CDR2 FQNNGV. The CDR3 extends over 13 amino acids. DNA for the CDR3: TGTGCCAGCAGCTTTGAAAGAGGTACTGAAGCTTTCTTT. The encoded protein is CASSFERGTEAFF.

About this clone itself: Other DNA sequences in this specimen translate into the identical CDR3. The CDR3 bases are TGTGCCAGCAGTTACTCCGGGACAGGGGGCTACGAGCAGTACTTC. Translated: CASSYSGTGGYEQYF. The chain combines TRBV6-5 with TRBJ2-7; 11 bases are a match to TRBD1. The V gene end was trimmed by 0 bases and the J gene end by 3 bases; junction bases not matched to a gene: 1. CDR1 is MNHEY and CDR2 is SVGAGI in the germline V gene. The CDR3 totals 15 residues.

This clone was detected only once. The chain has TRBV24-1 and TRBJ1-1; D is ambiguous. Trimming pared 12 bases from V and 5 bases from J, leaving 15 bases between. This CDR3 has 12 residues. CDR1 is KGHDR, CDR2 SFDVKD, per germline. DNA for the CDR3: TGTGCCTCCCAACTTAGACTAACTGAAGCTTTCTTT. Translation gives CASQLRLTEAFF.

This clone came up a few times. The rearrangement joins TRBV6-6 to TRBJ2-7; no firm D call. In germline, CDR1 is MNHNY, CDR2 SVGAGI (reference sequence). The CDR3 has 12 residues. Trimming removed 5 bases from V and 2 bases from J, with 7 bases in between. CDR3 nucleotide sequence: TGTGCCAGCAGTCAAACAGCCTACGAGCAGTACTTC. Protein sequence: CASSQTAYEQYF.

Only a few counts were recorded for this clone. The J gene is TRBJ1-1, the V gene TRBV7-9; 7 nucleotides line up with TRBD1. This CDR3 region has 16 residues. Losses at the gene ends were 3 bases for V and 1 base for J; bases not matched to a gene: 8. Germline-derived CDR1 and CDR2 are SEHNR and FQNEAQ (reference sequence). The CDR3 sequence is CASSFPRGGGNTEAFF. As DNA, the CDR3 is TGTGCCAGCAGCTTCCCGAGAGGGGGCGGGAACACTGAAGCTTTCTTT.

This chain connects TRBV15 to TRBJ2-1; 8 bases are a match to TRBD2. The CDR3 is 16 residues long. Looked up from germline, CDR1 is LNHNV and CDR2 is YYDKDF (reference sequence). The V gene end was trimmed by 1 base and the J gene end by 7 bases; junction bases not matched to a gene: 9. CDR3 loop: CATSRVGRAGANEQFF. In nucleotides, the CDR3 is TGTGCCACCAGCAGAGTCGGCAGAGCGGGGGCTAATGAGCAGTTCTTC.

This rearrangement joins TRBV6-5 to TRBJ2-7, with D perhaps matching TRBD1 (6 bases). This CDR3 has 12 residues. Per the germline V gene, CDR1 is MNHEY and CDR2 is SVGAGI. Trimming removed 6 bases at V and 6 bases at J, with 12 bases between. The CDR3 DNA reads as TGTGCCAGCAGAAACCAGGGGCTCGAGCAGTACTTC. It encodes CASRNQGLEQYF.

The chain carries TRBV6-5 and TRBJ2-5; 9 nucleotides match TRBD1. The germline V gene has CDR1 MNHEY and CDR2 SVGAGI. V dropped 6 bases and J dropped 5; count of bases not matched to a gene: 10. The CDR3 has 15 residues. CDR3 residues: CASSPGQGLGETQYF. CDR3 DNA: TGTGCCAGCAGCCCCGGACAGGGGTTAGGCGAGACCCAGTACTTC.

The chain couples TRBV5-1 to TRBJ2-1, with D possibly being TRBD2 (5 bases). The CDR3 covers 14 residues. Trimming cost V 4 bases and J 5 bases, with 13 bases left between them. CDR1 is SGHRS and CDR2 is YFSETQ in the germline V gene. CDR3 sequence reads: CASSRIRGDNEQFF. CDR3 nucleotide sequence: TGCGCCAGCAGCCGCATCCGGGGAGACAATGAGCAGTTCTTC.

The gene calls are TRBV7-2 and TRBJ1-2, with D hard to call. Trimming left V 5 bases short and J 4 bases short, with 17 bases between. This CDR3 has 15 residues. Germline V gives CDR1 SGHTA, CDR2 FQGNSA. CDR3 sequence (DNA): TGTGCCAGCAGCCTCACATCACAGAACTCCTATGGCTACACCTTC. Its protein is CASSLTSQNSYGYTF.

The rearrangement joins TRBV5-1 to TRBJ1-4; the D is unclear. The germline V and J ends were trimmed by 4 bases and 0 bases, with 16 bases remaining between them. Germline-derived CDR1 and CDR2 are SGHRS and YFSETQ. The length of the CDR3 is 17 residues. The CDR3 nucleotides are TGCGCCAGCAGCCCGCGAGGACTTTCCGCAACTAATGAAAAACTGTTTTTT. It translates to CASSPRGLSATNEKLFF.

This chain uses TRBV6-5 with TRBJ2-2; D may be TRBD2 (5 bases). Germline CDR1 is MNHEY and CDR2 is SVGAGI. The CDR3 length is 15 residues. Trimming cost V 8 bases and J 1 base, with 14 bases left between them. Here the CDR3 reads CASEGVTLNTGELFF. The CDR3 bases are TGTGCCAGCGAGGGAGTCACGCTGAACACCGGGGAGCTGTTTTTT.

The chain employs TRBV12-3 or TRBV12-4 and TRBJ1-1, with TRBD1 as a possible D gene (6 bases). The ends were cut back, 6 bases at V and 7 bases at J, with 12 bases in the middle. This CDR3 has 12 residues. The CDR3 bases are TGTGCCAGCAGCCTACAGGGCATTGAAGCTTTCTTT. Its translation: CASSLQGIEAFF.

This clone showed up just once. The rearrangement joins TRBV7-2 to TRBJ1-5; tentative D call: TRBD1 (6 bases). V lost 4 bases to trimming and J lost 5 bases, with 15 bases between them. Germline CDR1 SGHTA, CDR2 FQGNSA. The CDR3 runs to 15 residues. CDR3 loop: CASSYTQDRHQPQHF. CDR3 nucleotide sequence: TGTGCCAGCAGCTACACCCAAGACAGGCATCAGCCCCAGCATTTT.

Here the CDR3 reads CASSLPGLLEGYTF. In nucleotides, the CDR3 is TGTGCCAGCAGTCTCCCGGGTCTCCTCGAAGGCTACACCTTC. This chain links TRBV28 with TRBJ1-2, with D unresolved. The CDR3 has 14 residues. The ends were cut back, 5 bases at V and 8 bases at J, with 18 bases in the middle. The germline CDR1 and CDR2 sequences are MDHEN and SYDVKM.

This clone has just one count. The chain links TRBV19 to TRBJ1-4; unclear D gene. CDR3 length: 18 residues. Germline V CDR1 and CDR2: LNHDA, SQIVND (reference sequence). The V gene lost 5 bases and the J gene lost 0 bases, with 19 bases spanning the gap. The CDR3 here is CASSSLGRSSATNEKLFF. CDR3 nucleotide sequence: TGTGCCAGTAGTTCTCTGGGCCGCAGCTCGGCAACTAATGAAAAACTGTTTTTT. Looking up the rest from reference TRBV19 and TRBJ1-4 gives the full variable domain: DGGITQSPKYLFRKEGQNVTLSCEQNLNHDAMYWYRQDPGQGLRLIYYSQIVNDFQKGDIAEGYSVSREKKESFPLTVTSAQKNPTAFYLCASSSLGRSSATNEKLFFGSGTQLSVL.

This sequence joins TRBV5-4 and TRBJ2-1, with TRBD2 matching over 14 bases. Germline V lookup: CDR1 SGHNT, CDR2 YYREEE (reference sequence). This CDR3 comprises 17 residues. Trimming took 2 bases from V and 3 from J; bases not matched to a gene: 4. In DNA, the CDR3 is TGTGCCAGCAGCTTCTATGGGACTAGCGGGGGCTACAATGAGCAGTTCTTC. This codes for CASSFYGTSGGYNEQFF.

The chain uses TRBV7-6 and TRBJ2-1, with TRBD1 matching 9 bases. The V gene end was trimmed by 4 bases and the J gene end by 4 bases; junction bases not matched to a gene: 5. This CDR3 has 15 residues. Germline V gives CDR1 SGHVS, CDR2 FNYEAQ. The CDR3 reads CASSSGQGLYNEQFF. DNA of the CDR3: TGTGCCAGCAGCTCGGGACAGGGCCTTTACAATGAGCAGTTCTTC.